The rows below give T cell receptor beta chains drawn from one sample of a study of T cells expressing NK-cell markers. Reanalyzing the 5' RACE reads, TCRdb keeps one entry per CDR3 protein, without DNA. The clone table shows approximately 15,000 distinct CDR3 sequences, with the ten largest holding about 60%. Sequenced: blood T cells: a sorted CD56 or NKG2C T cell subset, CD4+ or CD8+ T cells, or bulk PBMC T cells (not recorded which). The receptors come from a man aged 18-75 years in good health. CDR3s include the opening cysteine and the closing phenylalanine or tryptophan. The order of the fields is J gene, V gene, CDR3 protein.

>TRBJ2-7|TRBV7-8
CASSLLTTLGRYEQYF
>TRBJ2-3|TRBV6-1
CASRQGKTDTQYF
>TRBJ1-1|TRBV2
CASRGQIEAFF
>TRBJ2-1|TRBV20-1
CSGTGNSNEQFF
>TRBJ1-2|TRBV19
CASSTTGRATF
>TRBJ2-1|TRBV10-3
CAISEVPLVLGRNEQFF
>TRBJ1-2|TRBV12-3/TRBV12-4
CASSLGNYGYTF
>TRBJ2-7|TRBV28
CASSLAPVRHEQYF
>TRBJ2-5|TRBV5-5
CASSLEGPGTQYF
>TRBJ2-3|TRBV7-2
CASSREGPYTQYF
>TRBJ2-5|TRBV29-1
CSVELRLAGGHTYQETQYF
>TRBJ2-7|TRBV20-1
CSARVPSRNSYEQYF
>TRBJ2-1|TRBV19
CASSHPWNEQFF
>TRBJ2-3|TRBV11-2
CASSQLAGGTDTQYF
>TRBJ2-2|TRBV7-2
CASSYRPGPLELFF